Listed below are T cell receptor beta chains from one sample, sequenced in a study of T-cell memory formation after mild COVID-19. TCRdb used MiXCR to reprocess the 5' RACE reads, holding one entry per CDR3 protein. The sample has under 300,000 distinct CDR3 sequences, roughly 15% seen once. The sample comprised PBMCs or a T cell subset sorted from them (not recorded which). The receptor source for this set is a man aged 18-30 years who had mild COVID-19 (a few samples of this study predate the infection). Cell type and time point are not known. The CDR3 runs from the conserved cysteine through the conserved F or W. The D gene is left open where the match is weak. Some rows have no size entry. The others give once, few or many, or a class for an expanded clone.

TGTGCCAGTAGTATCGAACAGGGGCCCTACGAGCAGTACTTC	CASSIEQGPYEQYF	TRBJ2-7	TRBD1	few	TRBV19
TGCAGCGTTGAAGTTACGGCCAGGGGCACTGAAGCTTTCTTT	CSVEVTARGTEAFF	TRBJ1-1	.	.	TRBV29-1
TGTGCCAGCAGTCGGACAGGGGGCGGAATTCCTGGAAACACCATATATTTT	CASSRTGGGIPGNTIYF	TRBJ1-3	TRBD1	.	TRBV6-4
TGTGCCAGCAGCTTATCGGAGGGAACTGAAGCTTTCTTT	CASSLSEGTEAFF	TRBJ1-1	.	.	TRBV7-9
TGTGCCACCAGTGATCCGGGTAGGGATACGCAGTATTTT	CATSDPGRDTQYF	TRBJ2-3	.	.	TRBV24-1
TGTGCCAGCAGTTACTCCGGCGGTAGTCCGGACACTGAAGCTTTCTTT	CASSYSGGSPDTEAFF	TRBJ1-1	.	.	TRBV6-5
TGTGCCAGCAGACGGACAGGGAGCGAGACCCAGTACTTC	CASRRTGSETQYF	TRBJ2-5	TRBD1	.	TRBV3-1
TGTGCCAGCAGCCCTCGACAGGGGAACTATGGCTACACCTTC	CASSPRQGNYGYTF	TRBJ1-2	TRBD1	.	TRBV14
TGTGCCAGCAGCGGACAAGTATACAATGAGCAGTTCTTC	CASSGQVYNEQFF	TRBJ2-1	.	few	TRBV7-9
TGTGCCAGCAGAGACCCTAGGCGGGGACTTGGAGATACGCAGTATTTT	CASRDPRRGLGDTQYF	TRBJ2-3	.	.	TRBV6-6
TGCGCCAGCAGCTTGCAGCGGGGGGGCCTTGATGAGCAGTTCTTC	CASSLQRGGLDEQFF	TRBJ2-1	TRBD2	.	TRBV5-1
TGCGCCAGCAGCCAGGGACGGTACACCGGGGAGCTGTTTTTT	CASSQGRYTGELFF	TRBJ2-2	.	.	TRBV4-3
TGTGCCAGCAGCCAACCCCCGCTGAACACTGAAGCTTTCTTT	CASSQPPLNTEAFF	TRBJ1-1	.	.	TRBV4-2
TGCAGTGCCCCTAGGGCTAGCGGGAGTGATACGCAGTATTTT	CSAPRASGSDTQYF	TRBJ2-3	TRBD2	many	TRBV20-1
TGTGCCAGCAGCCAAGATCTCGGGGAGCAGTACTTC	CASSQDLGEQYF	TRBJ2-7	.	few	TRBV3-1
TGTGCCACCGGGGATCCTAGGTCGCAGTATTTT	CATGDPRSQYF	TRBJ2-3	.	many	TRBV24-1
TGTGCCAGCAGCTGGTGGGGTGGCTCGGTGGAGACCCAGTACTTC	CASSWWGGSVETQYF	TRBJ2-5	.	.	TRBV7-2
TGTGCCAGCAGCTTAGGGCGGGGGGCGACGGGCTACACCTTC	CASSLGRGATGYTF	TRBJ1-2	.	few	TRBV7-2
TGTGCCAGCAGAGGGCCGGGGCGGGGCACAGATACGCAGTATTTT	CASRGPGRGTDTQYF	TRBJ2-3	.	.	TRBV6-5
TGTGCCAGAATCCCGCTGGGACAGGATAACACCGGGGAGCTGTTTTTT	CARIPLGQDNTGELFF	TRBJ2-2	TRBD1	.	TRBV6-4
TGTGCCAGCAGAACGCAGGGGGCTGAGACCCAGTACTTC	CASRTQGAETQYF	TRBJ2-5	TRBD1	.	TRBV6-5
TGTGCCAGCAGGGGCTATGGCTACACCTTC	CASRGYGYTF	TRBJ1-2	.	few	TRBV12-3/TRBV12-4
TGTGCCATCAGTGCTAGCGGTGGGGGGTCCTACAATGAGCAGTTCTTC	CAISASGGGSYNEQFF	TRBJ2-1	TRBD2	.	TRBV10-3
TGTGCCAGCAGCCCAGGGGGGTTCAACTATGGCTACACCTTC	CASSPGGFNYGYTF	TRBJ1-2	TRBD1	.	TRBV7-2
TGCAGCGTTGTCACCAGGGGTAGAACTGAAGCTTTCTTT	CSVVTRGRTEAFF	TRBJ1-1	.	few	TRBV29-1
TGCGCCAGCAGCTTGGGATCTGCCTCCTACGAGCAGTACTTC	CASSLGSASYEQYF	TRBJ2-7	.	few	TRBV5-1
TGTGCCAGCGTCTCGGGCAGGAGGAACACTGAAGCTTTCTTT	CASVSGRRNTEAFF	TRBJ1-1	.	few	TRBV11-2
TGCAGTGCTAGAGATCGGGCTTTTGGGGCAGTCGGAGATACGCAGTATTTT	CSARDRAFGAVGDTQYF	TRBJ2-3	.	.	TRBV20-1
TGCGCCAGCAGCTTGACCCTAACAGGGTTCACGATCTCTGGGGCCAACGTCCTGACTTTC	CASSLTLTGFTISGANVLTF	TRBJ2-6	.	few	TRBV5-1
TGTGCCAGCAGTTTCCGGGGCGGCTTCTATGGCTACACCTTC	CASSFRGGFYGYTF	TRBJ1-2	.	many	TRBV12-3/TRBV12-4
TGCAGTGCTAGACCCGACAGGAACACTGAAGCTTTCTTT	CSARPDRNTEAFF	TRBJ1-1	.	.	TRBV20-1
TGTGCCATCAGTGAGCGACAGGGGAGCAATCAGCCCCAGCATTTT	CAISERQGSNQPQHF	TRBJ1-5	TRBD1	.	TRBV10-3
TGTGCCAGCAGACTCCAAGCGGGGGGGTTTAATGAGCAGTTCTTC	CASRLQAGGFNEQFF	TRBJ2-1	TRBD2	.	TRBV12-3/TRBV12-4
TGTGCCAGCAGCTCCCAGGGGTACTATGGCTACACCTTC	CASSSQGYYGYTF	TRBJ1-2	.	.	TRBV7-9
TGTGCCAGCAGTCCGTACAGGGATTCACCCTACGAGCAGTACTTC	CASSPYRDSPYEQYF	TRBJ2-7	.	many	TRBV6-6
TGTGCCAGCAGCTCGGGACAGACAGAGACCCAGTACTTC	CASSSGQTETQYF	TRBJ2-5	TRBD1	.	TRBV28
TGTGCCAGCTCACTGGGGCTAGTCACTGAAGCTTTCTTT	CASSLGLVTEAFF	TRBJ1-1	.	few	TRBV18
TGTGCCAGCAGCGTAGCGACTAGCGGGGGGTCGAACACCGGGGAGCTGTTTTTT	CASSVATSGGSNTGELFF	TRBJ2-2	TRBD2	few	TRBV9
TGCAGTGCTAGTCGGGGAGTTGAAACAGATACGCAGTATTTT	CSASRGVETDTQYF	TRBJ2-3	.	once	TRBV20-1
TGTGCCAGCAGCACTCGCTCCGGGACAGGGTCCTACAATGAGCAGTTCTTC	CASSTRSGTGSYNEQFF	TRBJ2-1	TRBD1	many	TRBV7-6
TGCGCCAGCAGCCAAGACGGCGGGTGGGCCGTTCAGTACTTC	CASSQDGGWAVQYF	TRBJ2-4	.	.	TRBV4-1
TGTGCCAGCAGCCAAGCCCGGAGGACTAGCACCGACAATGAGCAGTTCTTC	CASSQARRTSTDNEQFF	TRBJ2-1	TRBD2	.	TRBV14
TGTGCCAGCAGCCCGCTGGAGGTCGCCGGGGAGCTGTTTTTT	CASSPLEVAGELFF	TRBJ2-2	.	many	TRBV11-2
TGTGCCAGCAGTTACGCCTTACACAGGGGTAATTGGATGAACACTGAAGCTTTCTTT	CASSYALHRGNWMNTEAFF	TRBJ1-1	TRBD1	few	TRBV6-5
TGCGCCAGCAGCAACGAACAGGGGATGAACACTGAAGCTTTCTTT	CASSNEQGMNTEAFF	TRBJ1-1	TRBD1	.	TRBV5-1
TGCGCCAGCAGCTTGGCGATTGGGGCCAGTGGCACTGAAGCTTTCTTT	CASSLAIGASGTEAFF	TRBJ1-1	.	few	TRBV5-1
TGTGCCAGCAGTACTAGCGGGGGGCCAGAGACCCAGTACTTC	CASSTSGGPETQYF	TRBJ2-5	TRBD2	once	TRBV7-8
TGCAGCGTTCGACAGGGTTTATACGAGCAGTACTTC	CSVRQGLYEQYF	TRBJ2-7	TRBD1	.	TRBV29-1
TGCGCCAGCAGCCTGACGGGGGATTTGATTTCGGATACGCAGTATTTT	CASSLTGDLISDTQYF	TRBJ2-3	.	few	TRBV5-1
TGTGCCAGCAGCAGACAGGACTTAGCGGGGAAAGAGACCCAGTACTTC	CASSRQDLAGKETQYF	TRBJ2-5	TRBD2	.	TRBV7-6
TGCGCCAGCAGCCAGGGGTATAGCAATCAGCCCCAGCATTTT	CASSQGYSNQPQHF	TRBJ1-5	.	.	TRBV4-1
TGTGCCAGCAGCCCGGTTGGGGGAGCGGCTCAGCCCCAGCATTTT	CASSPVGGAAQPQHF	TRBJ1-5	.	.	TRBV3-1
TGCGCCAGCAGCCAAGATATCCGACAGGGGGGGAGAGAGACCCAGTACTTC	CASSQDIRQGGRETQYF	TRBJ2-5	TRBD1	.	TRBV4-3
TGCGCCAGCAGCCTTTATTTCAGGGGTGACTATGAAAAACTGTTTTTT	CASSLYFRGDYEKLFF	TRBJ1-4	.	.	TRBV5-1
TGTGCCAGCAGCATCACCCTAGCGGGGGGGCCCAATGAGCAGTTCTTC	CASSITLAGGPNEQFF	TRBJ2-1	TRBD2	.	TRBV9
TGCGCCAGCAGTGTGGGCCTGAACACCGGGGAGCTGTTTTTT	CASSVGLNTGELFF	TRBJ2-2	.	.	TRBV10-2
TGTGCCAGCAGTTTAACCATCGGGAGCCAAGAGACCCAGTACTTC	CASSLTIGSQETQYF	TRBJ2-5	.	few	TRBV28
TGTGCCAGCAGCTGGACACCTCAAACAGATACGCAGTATTTT	CASSWTPQTDTQYF	TRBJ2-3	.	.	TRBV7-9
TGTGCCAGCATCGAACGGACAGGGGCGGGCACTGAAGCTTTCTTT	CASIERTGAGTEAFF	TRBJ1-1	TRBD1	once	TRBV7-2
TGTGCCACCAGTGAAAAGGTCACCGGGGAGCTGTTTTTT	CATSEKVTGELFF	TRBJ2-2	.	.	TRBV24-1